What follows are 29 T cell receptor beta chains derived from one specimen sequenced in a study of post-analysis software for immune sequencing data. Findings of the study overall: Higher frequency in patients than in controls was seen for about five TRBV segments, with TRBV5-6, TRBV5-1 and TRBV20-1 among them.

Their specific antigens are unknown. Unique molecular identifiers were carried by the TCR beta cDNA libraries. From the PCR reads, TCRdb called clonotypes with MiXCR, one entry per CDR3 protein. The table records around 700,000 distinct CDR3 sequences, about 60% of them present only once. The sample taken for sequencing was blood. These receptors came from a girl aged 2-15 years with multiple sclerosis.

This sequence joins TRBV28 and TRBJ2-5; 13 nucleotides match TRBD2. Unmatched junction bases numbered 6, after V lost 3 bases and J lost 2 bases. This CDR3 comprises 17 residues. Per the germline V gene, CDR1 is MDHEN and CDR2 is SYDVKM. CDR3 nucleotides: TGTGCCAGCAGTTTCCTCGGGACTAGCGGGGCACAAGAGACCCAGTACTTC. Protein product: CASSFLGTSGAQETQYF. Drawing the rest from reference TRBV28 and TRBJ2-5, the complete variable domain is DVKVTQSSRYLVKRTGEKVFLECVQDMDHENMFWYRQDPGLGLRLIYFSYDVKMKEKGDIPEGYSVSREKKERFSLILESASTNQTSMYLCASSFLGTSGAQETQYFGPGTRLLVL.

This chain links TRBV19 with TRBJ1-2, with TRBD1 matching over 9 bases. Germline trimming cut 5 bases from V and 2 bases from J; bases unmatched to any gene: 6. The CDR3 is 15 residues long. Germline V gene sequence: CDR1 LNHDA, CDR2 SQIVND (reference sequence). The CDR3 nucleotides read TGTGCCAGTAGTTTCCCCGGACAGGGGAACTATGGCTACACCTTC. Translation gives CASSFPGQGNYGYTF.

This clonotype was picked up one time. DNA for the CDR3: TGCGCCAGCAGCTTTCCTAGAGCCGGCCCTCAAGAGACCCAGTACTTC. Translated: CASSFPRAGPQETQYF. V gene TRBV5-1 combines with J gene TRBJ2-5; D ambiguous. CDR1 SGHRS and CDR2 YFSETQ come from the germline V gene. V dropped 2 bases and J dropped 2 bases, with 16 bases sitting between them. This CDR3 is 16 amino acids long.

The chain joins TRBV4-3 to TRBJ2-1, with 10 nucleotides matching TRBD2. Germline assignment: CDR1 LGHNA and CDR2 YSLEER. The CDR3 runs 19 residues. Trimming took 0 bases from V and 0 from J; bases not matched to a gene: 8. CDR3: CASSQEPLAGPHSYNEQFF. The CDR3, as DNA: TGCGCCAGCAGCCAAGAACCACTAGCGGGGCCCCACTCCTACAATGAGCAGTTCTTC.

This chain uses TRBV10-3 with TRBJ2-5; no clear D gene. Trimming stripped 4 bases from V and 3 bases from J, with 15 bases between. This CDR3 is 15 amino acids long. Germline CDR1 ENHRY, CDR2 SYGVKD. The CDR3 sequence: CAISGPGKGEETQYF. DNA for the CDR3: TGTGCCATCAGTGGACCCGGCAAGGGTGAAGAGACCCAGTACTTC.

V is TRBV7-9 and J is TRBJ1-4, with D possibly TRBD1 on 5 matching bases. The CDR3 is 13 amino acids. Germline V gene sequence: CDR1 SEHNR, CDR2 FQNEAQ (reference sequence). V dropped 4 bases and J dropped 8 bases, with 11 bases sitting between them. In DNA, the CDR3 is TGTGCCAGCAGCTCCGGGGGAAACGAAAAACTGTTTTTT. Protein product: CASSSGGNEKLFF.

This chain connects TRBV7-9 to TRBJ2-5; 10 bases line up with TRBD2. This CDR3 is built from 17 residues. Germline V lookup: CDR1 SEHNR, CDR2 FQNEAQ (reference sequence). Trimming cost V 3 bases and J 2 bases; bases outside gene matches: 9. The CDR3 DNA follows: TGTGCCAGCAGCTTTTCTAGCGGGAGCTGGGGGCAAGAGACCCAGTACTTC. Encoded protein: CASSFSSGSWGQETQYF.

This clonotype was recorded a few times. The chain uses TRBV20-1 and TRBJ2-1, with 10 bases matching TRBD2. The CDR3 extends over 18 amino acids. V shed 3 bases and J 2 bases; nucleotides not matched to a gene: 13. CDR1 and CDR2 from the germline V gene are DFQATT and SNEGSKA (reference sequence). CDR3 sequence (DNA): TGCAGTGCTAGTGGGACTAGCGCGCTTTTCGGCCCCTACAATGAGCAGTTCTTC. Translating gives CSASGTSALFGPYNEQFF.

This chain joins TRBV12-3 or TRBV12-4 and TRBJ1-1; TRBD1 is a possible D gene (6 bases). The V and J ends lost 6 bases and 3 bases respectively, with 11 bases between them. This CDR3 has 13 amino acids. The DNA of the CDR3 is TGTGCCAGCAGGGACAGACAGGACACTGAAGCTTTCTTT. Translation: CASRDRQDTEAFF.

This chain links TRBV10-3 with TRBJ1-1; D uncertain. The CDR3 extends over 15 amino acids. V dropped 6 bases and J dropped 0 bases, with 14 bases sitting between them. Germline V gene data show CDR1 as ENHRY and CDR2 as SYGVKD. This CDR3 reads CAIRGAEKVNTEAFF. The CDR3 region has the DNA TGTGCCATCAGAGGAGCAGAGAAGGTGAACACTGAAGCTTTCTTT.

This clonotype was seen once. The chain recombines TRBV5-1 with TRBJ1-2; D call uncertain. The CDR3 loop spans 15 amino acids. V was pared by 0 bases and J by 2 bases, with 11 bases between. Germline V gene data show CDR1 as SGHRS and CDR2 as YFSETQ. The CDR3 region has the DNA TGCGCCAGCAGCTTGGGTTATCGGGAGAACTATGGCTACACCTTC. It codes for CASSLGYRENYGYTF.

The chain carries TRBV15 and TRBJ1-2; unclear D gene. Trimming removed 0 bases at V and 4 bases at J, with 12 bases between. The CDR3 contains 15 residues. Per the germline V gene, CDR1 is LNHNV and CDR2 is YYDKDF (reference sequence). CDR3 residues: CATSRDRVSVYGYTF. CDR3 DNA: TGTGCCACCAGCAGAGATCGGGTCTCGGTCTATGGCTACACCTTC.

This rearrangement joins TRBV9 to TRBJ2-1, with 12 bases fitting TRBD2. CDR1 is SGDLS, CDR2 YYNGEE, per germline. Trimming removed 5 bases from V and 7 bases from J; junction bases left unmatched: 4. The CDR3 extends over 14 amino acids. The CDR3 spells CASSGTSGLNEQFF. CDR3 bases: TGTGCCAGCAGTGGGACTAGCGGGCTGAATGAGCAGTTCTTC.

This clonotype was counted between two and nine times. The chain couples TRBV7-2 to TRBJ1-6, with a weak D call TRBD1 (5 bases). Germline CDR1 reads SGHTA; CDR2 reads FQGNSA. This CDR3 region has 12 residues. With 5 bases removed from V and 16 bases from J, the gap between germline ends came to 15 bases. The CDR3 bases are TGTGCCAGCAGCCTCCAGGGTGAAGGGCTCCACTTT. Translated, it gives CASSLQGEGLHF.

The chain couples TRBV6-4 to TRBJ2-3; unclear D gene. The V end was cut by 6 bases, the J end by 5 bases, with 15 bases between. The CDR3 consists of 14 residues. Germline V CDR1 and CDR2: MRHNA, SNTAGT. The CDR3 reads CASSQWARGDTQYF. CDR3 sequence (DNA): TGTGCCAGCAGCCAATGGGCTAGAGGAGATACGCAGTATTTT.

The chain has TRBV7-2 and TRBJ2-5, with D unresolved. V lost 0 bases and J 4 bases, leaving 9 bases between the germline ends. There are 14 residues in the CDR3. The germline V gene has CDR1 SGHTA and CDR2 FQGNSA. The CDR3 DNA sequence: TGTGCCAGCAGCTTAGCGGCCGGACCAGAGACCCAGTACTTC. Translating gives CASSLAAGPETQYF.

V gene TRBV9 combines with J gene TRBJ2-7; 8 positions agree with TRBD2. Germline V CDR1 and CDR2: SGDLS, YYNGEE. With V trimmed by 4 bases and J by 7 bases, 13 bases remained unmatched. This CDR3 spans 15 amino acids. The CDR3 nucleotides are TGTGCCAGCAGCCCCCGGGGGGGTTTATCCGAAGAGCAGTACTTC. This gives the protein CASSPRGGLSEEQYF.

The chain combines TRBV6-5 with TRBJ1-2; D is perhaps TRBD1 (6 bases). CDR1 and CDR2 (germline): MNHEY, SVGAGI. The CDR3 contains 15 residues. V was cut by 6 bases and J by 8 bases, with 22 bases left in between. In DNA, the CDR3 is TGTGCCAGCAGAGAACGTAACAGGCCACAGGGAGGCTACACCTTC. Its translation: CASRERNRPQGGYTF.

CDR3 DNA: TGTGCCAGCAGTTACTCGTTAGGGGACAGGGCAGACGAGCAGTACTTC. This gives the protein CASSYSLGDRADEQYF. The V gene is TRBV6-5, the J gene TRBJ2-4; TRBD1 matches 9 bases. The end of the DNA aligns better with TRBJ2-7, so the J call may be wrong. Looked up from germline, CDR1 is MNHEY and CDR2 is SVGAGI. The CDR3 contains 16 residues.

J is TRBJ2-4 and V is TRBV2, with TRBD2 as a possible D gene (6 bases). CDR3 size: 14 residues. V was cut by 8 bases and J by 4 bases, with 15 bases left in between. The germline V gene encodes CDR1 SNHLY and CDR2 FYNNEI. CDR3 DNA: TGTGCCAGCGCCGGCCGCGGGGAGAAAAACATTCAGTACTTC. Translation: CASAGRGEKNIQYF.

The chain employs TRBV29-1 and TRBJ2-7, with 15 bases matching TRBD2. Germline CDR1 SQVTM, CDR2 ANQGSEA. The CDR3 extends over 15 amino acids. J gave up 6 bases and V 3 bases, and 6 bases lay outside the gene matches. In nucleotides, the CDR3 is TGCAGCGTTGACCCGGGACTAGCGGGAGGAGGCGAGCAGTACTTC. Amino acid sequence: CSVDPGLAGGGEQYF.

The genes are TRBV25-1 and TRBJ2-3; D call uncertain. With 3 bases removed from V and 6 bases from J, the gap between germline ends came to 10 bases. The CDR3 is 13 residues long. CDR1 is MGHDK and CDR2 is SYGVNS in the germline V gene. CDR3 amino acids: CASSDLITDTQYF. CDR3 DNA: TGTGCCAGCAGTGACCTGATTACGGATACGCAGTATTTT.

V gene TRBV5-1 combines with J gene TRBJ2-3; D call uncertain. The CDR3 has 15 amino acids. Trimming removed 0 bases at V and 2 bases at J, with 10 bases between. Germline assignment: CDR1 SGHRS and CDR2 YFSETQ. Here the CDR3 reads CASSLDGHLTDTQYF. The CDR3 bases are TGCGCCAGCAGCTTGGACGGTCACCTCACAGATACGCAGTATTTT.

The chain employs TRBV6-5 and TRBJ2-1; D perhaps matches TRBD2 (7 bases). V was clipped by 2 bases and J by 0 bases, with 14 bases between them. This CDR3 contains 17 residues. From germline, CDR1 is MNHEY and CDR2 SVGAGI. The CDR3 region is CASSYGGASSSYNEQFF. As DNA, the CDR3 is TGTGCCAGCAGTTACGGGGGGGCTAGTAGCTCCTACAATGAGCAGTTCTTC.

This chain joins TRBV9 and TRBJ2-5, with a weak D call TRBD2 (5 bases). Trimming shortened V by 4 bases and J by 11 bases, and 15 bases separated the two germline ends. This CDR3 comprises 12 residues. Germline-derived CDR1 and CDR2 are SGDLS and YYNGEE. CDR3 sequence: CASSTPGEGQYF. As DNA, the CDR3 is TGTGCCAGCAGCACCCCCGGGGAAGGGCAGTACTTC.

The gene calls are TRBV12-3 or TRBV12-4 and TRBJ2-1, with unresolved D. There are 15 residues in the CDR3. The V end was cut by 1 base, the J end by 5 bases, with 12 bases between. In DNA form, the CDR3 reads TGTGCCAGCAGTTTAGAGGCCGCAGCAAACAATGAGCAGTTCTTC. Its translation is CASSLEAAANNEQFF.

This clonotype appeared a few times. The J gene is TRBJ2-1, the V gene TRBV3-1, with TRBD2 matching 9 bases. CDR1 LGHDT and CDR2 YNNKEL come from the germline V gene (reference sequence). The CDR3 is 17 amino acids. V was clipped by 4 bases and J by 1 base; unmatched bases: 8. CDR3 region: CASSRVGLANSYNEQFF. CDR3 in DNA: TGTGCCAGCAGCCGCGTAGGACTAGCGAATTCCTACAATGAGCAGTTCTTC.

There are a few counts of this clonotype. The gene calls are TRBV12-3 or TRBV12-4 and TRBJ1-1; 8 bases line up with TRBD1. The V gene end was trimmed by 1 base and the J gene end by 5 bases; junction bases not matched to a gene: 15. The CDR3 runs to 18 residues. CDR3 bases: TGTGCCAGCAGTTTAGTGACCGGGACAGGTGGTCCGGGGACTGAAGCTTTCTTT. It translates to CASSLVTGTGGPGTEAFF.

This clonotype has more than one count but fewer than ten. The CDR3 is CASSQDPNTAYGYTF. Written as DNA, the CDR3 is TGCGCCAGCAGCCAAGATCCGAACACGGCCTATGGCTACACCTTC. The chain uses TRBV4-3 and TRBJ1-2; the D is unclear. Germline lookup yields CDR1 LGHNA and CDR2 YSLEER. This CDR3 is built from 15 residues. Trimming removed 0 bases at V and 4 bases at J, with 12 bases between.